This is a list of T cell receptor beta chains from one sample in a study of identifying expanded T cells in peripheral blood. Libraries were prepared by immunoSEQ multiplex PCR; TCRdb keeps only in-frame clonotypes and omits some of them. The repertoire includes tens of thousands of clones, roughly 84% of them detected once, and about 20% sits in the top ten. The specimen was blood. The source of these receptors is a person aged 18-69 years in good health. Each CDR3 is given with its conserved first and last residue. The D gene is left open where the match is weak. Only part of the rows carry a size: once, few, many, or a class if the clone is expanded.

len: 16
abundance: NA
d_gene: TRBD1
j_gene: TRBJ2-5
v_gene: TRBV7-9
CDR3aa: CASSPKRRTGQETQYF
CDR3nt: TGTGCCAGCAGCCCAAAACGCCGGACAGGTCAAGAGACCCAGTACTTC

len: 16
abundance: NA
d_gene: TRBD2
j_gene: TRBJ2-1
v_gene: TRBV7-2
CDR3aa: CASSLDGGRARYEQFF
CDR3nt: TGTGCCAGCAGCTTAGACGGCGGGAGGGCGAGGTATGAGCAGTTCTTC

len: 17
abundance: NA
d_gene: NA
j_gene: TRBJ2-5
v_gene: TRBV28
CDR3aa: CASSSTSRGSWTETQYF
CDR3nt: TGTGCCAGCAGTTCTACCTCCCGGGGTTCCTGGACGGAGACCCAGTACTTC

len: 15
abundance: NA
d_gene: TRBD2
j_gene: TRBJ2-5
v_gene: TRBV7-3
CDR3aa: CASSVSSGSGETQYF
CDR3nt: TGTGCCAGCAGCGTTTCTAGCGGGAGCGGGGAGACCCAGTACTTC

len: 17
abundance: NA
d_gene: NA
j_gene: TRBJ2-7
v_gene: TRBV7-9
CDR3aa: CASSLAELGLGSYEQYF
CDR3nt: TGTGCCAGCAGCTTAGCGGAATTGGGGTTGGGGTCCTACGAGCAGTACTTC

len: 14
abundance: few
d_gene: TRBD1
j_gene: TRBJ1-4
v_gene: TRBV27
CDR3aa: CASSRTGGWEKLFF
CDR3nt: TGTGCCAGCAGTCGTACAGGGGGCTGGGAAAAACTGTTTTTT

len: 16
abundance: few
d_gene: NA
j_gene: TRBJ1-1
v_gene: TRBV16
CDR3aa: CASSQTAQGRETEAFF
CDR3nt: TGTGCCAGCAGCCAAACAGCACAGGGACGGGAAACTGAAGCTTTCTTT

len: 17
abundance: NA
d_gene: TRBD1
j_gene: TRBJ1-3
v_gene: TRBV7-3
CDR3aa: CASSLGGTACSGNTIYF
CDR3nt: TGTGCCAGCAGCTTAGGGGGGACAGCCTGCTCTGGAAACACCATATATTTT

len: 16
abundance: NA
d_gene: TRBD1
j_gene: TRBJ1-1
v_gene: TRBV4-1
CDR3aa: CASSQDRGQVNTEAFF
CDR3nt: TGCGCCAGCAGCCAAGATCGGGGACAGGTGAACACTGAAGCTTTCTTT

len: 16
abundance: NA
d_gene: TRBD2
j_gene: TRBJ2-3
v_gene: TRBV7-2
CDR3aa: CASSSRLAGVTDTQYF
CDR3nt: TGTGCCAGCAGCTCCCGACTAGCGGGAGTCACAGATACGCAGTATTTT

len: 17
abundance: NA
d_gene: NA
j_gene: TRBJ1-3
v_gene: TRBV15
CDR3aa: CATSRDTTRSSGNTIYF
CDR3nt: TGTGCCACCAGCAGAGACACTACACGGAGCTCTGGAAACACCATATATTTT